Included here is one T cell receptor beta chain sequence, with context. Antigen specificity is unknown. Per the germline V gene, CDR1 is SGHTA and CDR2 is FQGNSA. The CDR3 contains 14 residues. V dropped 1 base and J dropped 1 base, with 7 bases sitting between them. Researchers ran the PCR with 60 Vbeta and 13 Jbeta primers. TCRdb's table, derived via immunoSEQ multiplex PCR, lists solely in-frame clones and lacks some. The data show about 120,000 clones, roughly 76% seen once. This record comes from a study of cytomegalovirus exposure and HLA in healthy donors. Regarding the study as a whole: Associated with cytomegalovirus, according to the listing, were about 160 TCR beta chains. A later analysis found common viral pathogens apparently linked to several of the most significant clusters. When presence/absence was analysed, sequencing depth was taken to be roughly uniform across donors.

The chain recombines TRBV7-2 with TRBJ1-1, with D hard to call. This TCR was sampled from a man between 25 and 39 years old in good health and CMV-seronegative. Material: PBMCs. Written as DNA, the CDR3 is TGTGCCAGCAGCTTAGGATGGGCGAACACTGAAGCTTTCTTT. Encoded protein: CASSLGWANTEAFF.